This TCR beta chain emerged from a study of CD8 T cells in Susac syndrome. The authors reverse transcribed roughly 0.5 to 1 ug RNA with random hexamers. Each CDR3 protein gets one entry after TCRdb re-called the immunoSEQ multiplex PCR reads with MiXCR. The sample includes about 180,000 distinct CDR3 sequences, over 90% of them seen just once. The germline V and J ends were trimmed by 7 bases and 5 bases, with 21 bases remaining between them. There are 15 residues in the CDR3. From germline, CDR1 is LNHNV and CDR2 YYDKDF (reference sequence). The sequencing input was CD4+ T cells from PBMCs. The gene calls are TRBV15 and TRBJ2-7; D gene uncertain. The TCR originated in a human donor with Susac syndrome. The CDR3 here is CATIRKLTPGHEQYF. CDR3 bases: TGTGCCACCATTCGTAAACTGACCCCCGGGCACGAGCAGTACTTC.